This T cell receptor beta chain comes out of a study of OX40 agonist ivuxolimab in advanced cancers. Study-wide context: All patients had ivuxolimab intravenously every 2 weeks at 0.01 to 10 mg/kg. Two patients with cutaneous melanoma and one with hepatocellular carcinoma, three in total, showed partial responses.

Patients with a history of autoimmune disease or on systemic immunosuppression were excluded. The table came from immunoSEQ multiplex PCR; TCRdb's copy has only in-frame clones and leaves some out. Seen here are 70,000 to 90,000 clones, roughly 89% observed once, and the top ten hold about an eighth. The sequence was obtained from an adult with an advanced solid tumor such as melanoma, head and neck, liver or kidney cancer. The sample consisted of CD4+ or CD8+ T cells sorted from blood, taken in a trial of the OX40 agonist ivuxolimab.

The CDR3 DNA reads as TGCGCCAGCAGCGACTGGACCACAGATACGCAGTATTTT. It codes for CASSDWTTDTQYF. The genes are TRBV4-1 and TRBJ2-3; D gene ambiguous. Trimming cost V 5 bases and J 2 bases, with 8 bases left between them. Germline CDR1 and CDR2: MGHRA and YSYEKL. The CDR3 totals 13 residues.